Shown below are 29 T cell receptor beta chains from a single sample sequenced in a study of T cells in Graves' hyperthyroidism and ophthalmopathy. Regions amplified from RNA transcripts were the TCR beta CDR3 regions. The HTBI primer set was used in a first-round RT-PCR of the TCR CDR3. TCRdb reprocessed the multiplex PCR reads via MiXCR and lists one record per CDR3 protein. The sample records some 250,000 distinct CDR3 sequences, just over 14% being singletons. Material for sequencing was blood. Every receptor here comes from a woman aged 40 to 49 with Graves' hyperthyroidism that later progressed to Graves' ophthalmopathy.

As for this clonotype: A much larger clone differs from this one at a single base, so this may be a read error. The rearrangement links TRBV15 to TRBJ2-5; D gene unclear. V dropped 0 bases and J dropped 2 bases, with 13 bases sitting between them. Germline-derived CDR1 and CDR2 are LNHNV and YYDKDF (reference sequence). The length of the CDR3 is 16 residues. The CDR3 loop reads CATSRDSGSSQETQYF. The CDR3 DNA follows: TGTGCCACCAGCAGAGATAGTGGGTCCTCTCAAGAGACCCAGTACTTC.

This chain links TRBV5-1 with TRBJ2-7, with 14 bases fitting TRBD2. V shed 10 bases, J shed 3 bases, and the junction held 15 bases outside the gene matches. Germline CDR1 and CDR2: SGHRS and YFSETQ. CDR3 length equals 17 residues. The CDR3 spells CARTGTSGSFAHYEQYF. CDR3 in DNA: TGCGCCCGGACCGGGACTAGCGGGAGTTTCGCTCACTACGAGCAGTACTTC.

This clonotype was seen repeatedly, ten times or more. This chain joins TRBV7-9 and TRBJ1-4; D is perhaps TRBD1 (6 bases). CDR1 is SEHNR and CDR2 is FQNEAQ in the germline V gene (reference sequence). The CDR3 is 12 residues long. With 5 bases removed from V and 6 bases from J, the gap between germline ends came to 7 bases. This chain's CDR3 is CASSHRDEKLFF. For the CDR3, the DNA is TGTGCCAGCAGCCACAGGGATGAAAAACTGTTTTTT.

This clonotype came up many times. This sequence joins TRBV12-3 or TRBV12-4 and TRBJ2-3, with 8 bases matching TRBD1. The CDR3 has 14 amino acids. Losses at the gene ends were 2 bases for V and 5 bases for J; bases not matched to a gene: 3. The CDR3 coding sequence is TGTGCCAGCAGTTTAAACAGGGGGGAAGATACGCAGTATTTT. As protein: CASSLNRGEDTQYF.

Many counts were recorded for this clonotype. The chain joins TRBV11-2 to TRBJ1-6; the D gene is possibly TRBD1 (6 bases). CDR1 SGHAT and CDR2 FQNNGV come from the germline V gene. The CDR3 has 15 amino acids. The V end was cut by 5 bases, the J end by 9 bases, with 17 bases between. The CDR3 region is CASSVQQGWGSPLHF. Here the CDR3 DNA reads TGTGCCAGCAGCGTACAACAGGGTTGGGGTTCACCCCTCCACTTT.

In the case of this clonotype: The conserved phenylalanine or tryptophan is not found at the CDR3 terminus, so this likely reflects a read error. The V gene is TRBV7-9, the J gene TRBJ2-5; either TRBD1 or TRBD2 may fit D (6 bases each). Trimming took off 3 bases at V and 4 bases at J, with 12 bases between the two ends. Looked up from germline, CDR1 is SEHNR and CDR2 is FQNEAQ (reference sequence). The length of the CDR3 is 14 residues. For the CDR3, the DNA is TGTGCCAGCAGCTTCGGCAGGGGAGGAGAGACCCAGTACCTC. Its protein is CASSFGRGGETQYL.

This clonotype has only a few counts. The chain uses TRBV7-9 and TRBJ2-5; TRBD1 matches at 7 bases. In germline, CDR1 is SEHNR, CDR2 FQNEAQ (reference sequence). Germline trimming cut 1 base from V and 2 bases from J; bases unmatched to any gene: 7. This CDR3 is built from 16 residues. The CDR3 coding sequence is TGTGCCAGCAGCTTAGGGACAGGTGTCTATCAAGAGACCCAGTACTTC. Translation gives CASSLGTGVYQETQYF.

This chain joins TRBV6-2 or TRBV6-3 and TRBJ2-3; D unclear. Germline CDR1 MNHEY, CDR2 SVGEGT. Trimming stripped 5 bases from V and 6 bases from J, with 21 bases between. The CDR3 spans 16 residues. The CDR3 region is CASSASRALGADTQYF. The CDR3 DNA follows: TGTGCCAGCAGTGCCAGCCGGGCTTTAGGAGCCGATACGCAGTATTTT.

This clonotype showed up just a few times. The J gene is TRBJ1-6, the V gene TRBV18; 9 bases match TRBD1. In germline, CDR1 is KGHSH, CDR2 LQKENI. There are 15 residues in the CDR3. Trimming took 6 bases from V and 7 from J; bases not matched to a gene: 7. CDR3 sequence reads: CASSLGQGVNSPLHF. The CDR3 nucleotides read TGTGCCAGCTCGCTGGGACAGGGCGTCAATTCACCCCTCCACTTT.

This clonotype was counted only a few times. This chain links TRBV7-9 with TRBJ2-1, with a possible D match to TRBD2 (5 bases). The CDR3 runs to 15 residues. Trimming left V 2 bases short and J 7 bases short, with 15 bases between. Per germline, CDR1 SEHNR and CDR2 FQNEAQ (reference sequence). CDR3 in DNA: TGTGCCAGCAGCTTAACCCGAGGGTTTCAAAATGAGCAGTTCTTC. It yields the protein CASSLTRGFQNEQFF.

The rearrangement uses TRBV2 and TRBJ1-1, with a possible D match to TRBD1 (5 bases). Between the trimmed V and J ends, which lost 6 bases and 0 bases, there was a span of 14 bases. The CDR3 loop spans 15 amino acids. Per the germline V gene, CDR1 is SNHLY and CDR2 is FYNNEI. CDR3 region: CASSAQGGMNTEAFF. The CDR3 DNA is TGTGCCAGCAGCGCCCAGGGAGGAATGAACACTGAAGCTTTCTTT.

This clonotype appeared a few times. A much larger clone differs from this one at a single base, so this may be a read error. The chain links TRBV11-3 to TRBJ2-2; the match to TRBD2 covers 8 bases. The CDR3 runs to 16 residues. The germline CDR1 and CDR2 sequences are SGHNT and YENEEA. J was trimmed by 3 bases and V by 1 base; bases with no gene match: 4. CDR3 bases: TGTGCCAGCAGCTTAGGCGGTAGCGGGGACACCGGGGAGCTGTTTTTT. This codes for CASSLGGSGDTGELFF.

This clonotype came up many times. This chain links TRBV2 with TRBJ1-5; 9 bases are a match to TRBD1. V was pared by 7 bases and J by 7 bases, with 8 bases of the junction left unmatched. Germline CDR1 SNHLY, CDR2 FYNNEI. The CDR3 totals 14 residues. In DNA form, the CDR3 reads TGTGCCAGCAACCCGGGACAGGGTAACCAGCCCCAGCATTTT. Protein sequence: CASNPGQGNQPQHF. Based on the CDR3 plus reference TRBV2 and TRBJ1-5, the full variable domain is EPEVTQTPSHQVTQMGQEVILRCVPISNHLYFYWYRQILGQKVEFLVSFYNNEISEKSEIFDDQFSVERPDGSNFTLKIRSTKLEDSAMYFCASNPGQGNQPQHFGDGTRLSIL.

This clonotype turned up a few times. J is TRBJ2-1 and V is TRBV2, with TRBD1 identical over 8 bases. CDR1 and CDR2 from the germline V gene are SNHLY and FYNNEI. The V gene end was trimmed by 3 bases and the J gene end by 16 bases; junction bases not matched to a gene: 14. This CDR3 region has 14 residues. The CDR3 coding sequence is TGTGCCAGCAGTGAGGGTCCAGGGGGCTGGCGTCCCTTCTTC. Residues: CASSEGPGGWRPFF.

V gene TRBV2 combines with J gene TRBJ2-5; D remains ambiguous. The CDR3 has 13 amino acids. V shed 4 bases and J shed 1 base, with 7 bases lying between them. CDR1 is SNHLY and CDR2 is FYNNEI in the germline V gene. The CDR3 spells CASSVGVQETQYF. CDR3 DNA sequence: TGTGCCAGCAGTGTCGGAGTCCAAGAGACCCAGTACTTC. The variable domain in full, with the rest retrieved from reference TRBV2 and TRBJ2-5, is EPEVTQTPSHQVTQMGQEVILRCVPISNHLYFYWYRQILGQKVEFLVSFYNNEISEKSEIFDDQFSVERPDGSNFTLKIRSTKLEDSAMYFCASSVGVQETQYFGPGTRLLVL.

This clonotype was seen repeatedly, ten times or more. The J gene is TRBJ2-4, the V gene TRBV28; the D gene is possibly TRBD2 (5 bases). The CDR3 sequence is 13 residues long. Trimming took off 3 bases at V and 6 bases at J, with 9 bases between the two ends. Germline V lookup: CDR1 MDHEN, CDR2 SYDVKM. CDR3 DNA sequence: TGTGCCAGCAGTTTTGACGGAGGAAACATTCAGTACTTC. Translating it yields CASSFDGGNIQYF.

The table lists this clonotype with many counts. The chain links TRBV29-1 to TRBJ2-7; TRBD2 matches at 14 bases. The CDR3 consists of 15 residues. Trimming cost V 7 bases and J 6 bases; bases outside gene matches: 11. The germline V gene encodes CDR1 SQVTM and CDR2 ANQGSEA. CDR3 in amino acids: CSAKLTSGRDVEQYF. The CDR3 DNA follows: TGCAGCGCCAAACTGACTAGCGGGAGGGATGTCGAGCAGTACTTC.

This clonotype was found a few times. J is TRBJ2-1 and V is TRBV19, with 8 bases that match TRBD2. Germline CDR1 LNHDA, CDR2 SQIVND (reference sequence). Germline trimming cut 6 bases from V and 5 bases from J; bases unmatched to any gene: 12. CDR3 size: 16 residues. The CDR3 sequence: CASSYFGTRENNEQFF. The CDR3 coding sequence is TGTGCCAGTAGCTACTTCGGGACTAGAGAAAACAATGAGCAGTTCTTC.

The chain links TRBV11-1 to TRBJ2-1; tentative D call: TRBD2 (6 bases). Trimming removed 1 base at V and 0 bases at J, with 22 bases between. Germline-derived CDR1 and CDR2 are SGHAT and FQDESV (reference sequence). CDR3 size: 20 residues. The CDR3, as DNA: TGTGCCAGCAGCTTAGTGCCAGCAGCCCCCGGGGGTAGCTCCTACAATGAGCAGTTCTTC. Protein: CASSLVPAAPGGSSYNEQFF.

The count of this clonotype is one. This chain links TRBV29-1 with TRBJ1-2; D is uncertain. The CDR3 sequence is 16 residues long. CDR1 is SQVTM and CDR2 is ANQGSEA in the germline V gene. The ends were cut back, 4 bases at V and 8 bases at J, with 26 bases in the middle. The DNA of the CDR3 is TGCAGCGTTGGAGGTTTCGGCGGGAGCGTGAGTGAAGGCTACACCTTC. It translates to CSVGGFGGSVSEGYTF. Variable domain in full (rest from reference TRBV29-1 and TRBJ1-2): SAVISQKPSRDICQRGTSLTIQCQVDSQVTMMFWYRQQPGQSLTLIATANQGSEATYESGFVIDKFPISRPNLTFSTLTVSNMSPEDSSIYLCSVGGFGGSVSEGYTFGSGTRLTVV.

This clonotype occurred a few times. V usage is TRBV14 and J usage is TRBJ2-1; TRBD2 might be the D (6 bases). This CDR3 comprises 12 residues. The V end was cut by 3 bases, the J end by 9 bases, with 9 bases between. Germline V gene sequence: CDR1 SGHDN, CDR2 FVKESK. CDR3 nucleotides: TGTGCCAGCAGCCAGGACTATTCTGAGCAGTTCTTC. Its protein is CASSQDYSEQFF.

This clonotype has at least ten counts. The chain is built from TRBV4-1 and TRBJ2-7; possibly TRBD2 for D (6 bases). Germline V lookup: CDR1 MGHRA, CDR2 YSYEKL. The V and J ends lost 4 bases and 2 bases respectively, with 15 bases between them. CDR3 length: 15 residues. CDR3 sequence reads: CASSPLGGGTYEQYF. The CDR3 coding sequence is TGCGCCAGCAGCCCCCTCGGGGGAGGAACCTACGAGCAGTACTTC.

There are many counts of this clonotype. This chain joins TRBV5-8 and TRBJ2-1, with D unresolved. The germline gives CDR1 SGHTS, CDR2 YDEGEE. V was cut by 3 bases and J by 6 bases, with 16 bases left in between. There are 15 residues in the CDR3. In DNA, the CDR3 is TGTGCCAGCAGCTACTCGTTCGGAGTCGCCAATGAGCAGTTCTTC. Residues: CASSYSFGVANEQFF.

Comment on this clonotype: It is likely a read error, because the conserved phenylalanine at the end of the CDR3 is missing. This sequence joins TRBV4-1 and TRBJ2-7, with D unclear. Germline lookup yields CDR1 MGHRA and CDR2 YSYEKL. V was cut by 0 bases and J by 2 bases, with 5 bases left in between. The CDR3 is 13 residues long. The DNA of the CDR3 is TGCGCCAGCAGCCAAGATACACCCTACGAGCAGTACTCC. This encodes CASSQDTPYEQYS.

This clonotype was seen at least ten times. V and J are TRBV27 and TRBJ1-5; maybe TRBD1 (5 bases). The CDR3 covers 15 residues. V lost 3 bases to trimming and J lost 2 bases, with 11 bases between them. In germline, CDR1 is MNHEY, CDR2 SMNVEV (reference sequence). The CDR3 coding sequence is TGTGCCAGCAGTTTCGGGGGGTGGGGCAATCAGCCCCAGCATTTT. It is translated as CASSFGGWGNQPQHF.

The chain recombines TRBV2 with TRBJ2-7; D remains unclear. This CDR3 has 14 residues. Trimming pared 5 bases from V and 4 bases from J, leaving 15 bases between. Germline assignment: CDR1 SNHLY and CDR2 FYNNEI. This chain's CDR3 is CASSLPPLSYEQYF. The CDR3 DNA follows: TGTGCCAGCAGTCTCCCGCCCTTATCTTACGAGCAGTACTTC.

CDR3 DNA: TGTGCCAGTAGCAGCCGGGGCACGCAGTATTTT. Its protein is CASSSRGTQYF. The chain employs TRBV19 and TRBJ2-3; possibly TRBD1 or TRBD2 for D (5 bases each). V was clipped by 6 bases and J by 9 bases, with 10 bases between them. From germline, CDR1 is LNHDA and CDR2 SQIVND (reference sequence). The CDR3 length is 11 residues.

In this sample, this clonotype turned up many times. This chain uses TRBV3-1 with TRBJ1-6, with 8 nucleotides matching TRBD1. CDR1 is LGHDT and CDR2 is YNNKEL in the germline V gene (reference sequence). The CDR3 runs to 17 residues. The V segment lost 1 base and the J segment 10 bases; nucleotides outside the gene matches: 12. The CDR3 reads CASSQGAIRGPGSPLHF. CDR3 DNA: TGTGCCAGCAGCCAAGGGGCCATCAGGGGGCCAGGATCACCCCTCCACTTT.

The CDR3 DNA reads TGTGCCATCAGTGCCCTCGGAGCTTGGGACAGGGCTTCGACCGCTAACTATGGCTACACCTTC. The encoded protein is CAISALGAWDRASTANYGYTF. The genes are TRBV10-3 and TRBJ1-2; 9 bases line up with TRBD1. Trimming cost V 4 bases and J 0 bases; bases outside gene matches: 21. Germline V gene lookup returns CDR1 ENHRY and CDR2 SYGVKD. This CDR3 comprises 21 residues.